This record looks at one TCR beta chain sequence and its context. This sample stems from a study of CD8 T cells in Susac syndrome. In blood CD8+ and CD4+ T cells, TCR beta underwent sequencing. The multiple sclerosis controls were treatment-naive patients affected by stable or active relapsing-remitting disease. TEMRA cells were FACS-enriched, unlike CD8+ and CD4+ T cells, which were negatively isolated. Random hexamers served to reverse transcribe roughly 0.5 to 1 ug RNA. An immunoSEQ multiplex PCR generated amplified TCR beta CDR3 products spanning 54 Vbeta and 13 Jbeta. One entry per CDR3 protein, called by TCRdb with MiXCR from the immunoSEQ multiplex PCR reads. The profile covers 200,000 or so distinct CDR3 sequences, with around 96% appearing a single time and around 0.085% taken by the ten largest. The CDR3 runs to 14 residues. V was cut by 7 bases and J by 2 bases, with 15 bases left in between.

This sequence originates from a human donor with multiple sclerosis. The chain recombines TRBV12-3 or TRBV12-4 with TRBJ2-7, with TRBD2 as a possible D gene (6 bases). Sequencing input: CD4+ T cells from PBMCs. The CDR3 sequence: CASTPAGPTYEQYF. CDR3 sequence (DNA): TGTGCCAGCACCCCAGCGGGTCCTACCTACGAGCAGTACTTC.